The T cell receptor (beta chain) described here comes from a study of blood T cells in healthy people across ages. This clonotype was detected a few times. The trim removed 8 bases at V and 2 bases at J, leaving 3 bases unmatched. The CDR3 is 13 amino acids. A second PCR, run for about 7 to 11 cycles, used a sample-barcoded 5' primer plus a J-beta primer mix. TCRdb redid the calling of the 5' RACE reads with MiXCR, one entry per CDR3 protein. The sample yields around 580,000 distinct CDR3 sequences, roughly 43% seen once. The chain employs TRBV12-3 or TRBV12-4 and TRBJ2-7; 10 positions match TRBD2. The sequence was collected from a man aged 80 or over in good health. The sequenced sample was blood. CDR3 amino acids: CASRTSGAYEQYF. DNA of the CDR3: TGTGCCAGCCGGACTAGCGGCGCCTACGAGCAGTACTTC.